These 32 T cell receptor beta chains were all obtained from the same sample, sequenced in a study of T cell repertoires in cytomegalovirus infection. TCRdb redid the calling of the reads with MiXCR, one entry per CDR3 protein. The repertoire consists of 250,000 to 400,000 distinct CDR3 sequences, with roughly 25% occurring once and the leading ten covering 13%. The antigens of these receptors remain unknown. The sequencing used cultured PBMCs, collected from culture after CMV antigen stimulation. The receptor source for this set is a human donor in good health (CMV status not recorded). Some clones in this sample may be carry-over from other donors' samples.

This clonotype was counted at least ten times. The chain carries TRBV7-8 and TRBJ2-1, with D tentatively TRBD2 (6 bases). Germline values: CDR1 SGHVS, CDR2 FQNEAQ. The CDR3 sequence is 14 residues long. Trimming left V 5 bases short and J 7 bases short, with 15 bases between. CDR3 region: CASSPTEGLNEQFF. In nucleotides, the CDR3 is TGTGCCAGCAGCCCCACGGAGGGCCTAAATGAGCAGTTCTTC.

This clonotype was observed at least ten times. The V and J genes are TRBV7-6 and TRBJ2-2, with D possibly called TRBD1 or TRBD2 (5 bases each). Trimming took off 5 bases at V and 7 bases at J, with 14 bases between the two ends. The length of the CDR3 is 14 residues. The germline V gene has CDR1 SGHVS and CDR2 FNYEAQ. In DNA form, the CDR3 reads TGTGCCAGCAGCCCGGGACCTGATTTCGGGGAGCTGTTTTTT. This translates into CASSPGPDFGELFF.

This clonotype came up a few times. The chain links TRBV11-2 to TRBJ2-7; D unclear. Germline CDR1 is SGHAT and CDR2 is FQNNGV. This CDR3 has 13 amino acids. The V end was cut by 1 base, the J end by 4 bases, with 8 bases between. CDR3 amino acids: CASSLGALYEQYV. The DNA for the CDR3 is TGTGCCAGCAGCTTAGGGGCCCTGTACGAGCAGTACGTC.

The gene calls are TRBV7-4 and TRBJ2-1, with TRBD2 matching 7 bases. The J segment lost 9 bases and the V segment lost 5 bases, leaving 10 bases of the junction unmatched. The CDR3 length is 14 residues. Germline CDR1 and CDR2: SGHVT and SQSDAQ. In DNA form, the CDR3 reads TGTGCCAGCAGCCCGCGGACTAGTTTCGCTGAGCAGTTCTTC. This encodes CASSPRTSFAEQFF. Full variable domain (missing parts from reference TRBV7-4 and TRBJ2-1): GAGVSQSPRYKVAKRGRDVALRCDSISGHVTLYWYRQTLGQGSEVLTYSQSDAQRDKSGRPSGRFSAERPERSVSTLKIQRTEQGDSAVYLCASSPRTSFAEQFFGPGTRLTVL.

This clonotype was counted only a few times. V is TRBV6-5 and J is TRBJ2-3; 10 nucleotides align to TRBD1. CDR1 is MNHEY, CDR2 SVGAGI, per germline. The length of the CDR3 is 16 residues. The V segment lost 5 bases and the J segment 4 bases; nucleotides outside the gene matches: 9. The CDR3 nucleotides read TGTGCCAGCAGTGGGGGGACAGGGGTGATGGCAGATACGCAGTATTTT. Residues: CASSGGTGVMADTQYF.

This clonotype has a handful of counts. The V and J genes are TRBV6-2 or TRBV6-3 and TRBJ2-3, with D tentatively TRBD1 (5 bases). In germline, CDR1 is MNHEY, CDR2 SVGEGT. The V end was cut by 2 bases, the J end by 2 bases, with 8 bases between. The CDR3 sequence is 14 residues long. The CDR3 bases are TGTGCCAGCAGTTACGACAGACTCACAGATACGCAGTATTTT. It yields the protein CASSYDRLTDTQYF.

The chain combines TRBV27 with TRBJ2-7; 12 bases fit TRBD2. The trim removed 6 bases at V and 2 bases at J, leaving 5 bases unmatched. The CDR3 is 15 amino acids. Germline V gene data show CDR1 as MNHEY and CDR2 as SMNVEV (reference sequence). CDR3 amino acids: CASSPTSGRAYEQYF. The CDR3 nucleotides read TGTGCCAGCAGCCCGACTAGCGGGAGAGCCTACGAGCAGTACTTC.

This clonotype was found many times. The V gene is TRBV7-9, the J gene TRBJ1-1; TRBD1 might be the D (6 bases). CDR1 is SEHNR and CDR2 is FQNEAQ in the germline V gene (reference sequence). This CDR3 region has 18 residues. Trimming removed 4 bases from V and 1 base from J, with 22 bases in between. CDR3 region: CASSSKGWGRTENTEAFF. The CDR3 region has the DNA TGTGCCAGCAGCTCGAAGGGTTGGGGAAGGACAGAGAACACTGAAGCTTTCTTT.

This chain links TRBV28 with TRBJ2-7; TRBD2 matches 7 bases. The CDR3 spans 15 residues. V was clipped by 6 bases and J by 5 bases; unmatched bases: 13. The germline V gene encodes CDR1 MDHEN and CDR2 SYDVKM. The CDR3 DNA reads as TGTGCCAGCAGACGTTCGGGGGGAATGGTAAACGAGCAGTACTTC. It yields the protein CASRRSGGMVNEQYF.

This clonotype was seen more than once but under ten times. CDR3 residues: CASRRSQGYEQYV. For the CDR3, the DNA is TGTGCCAGCAGAAGATCACAGGGATACGAGCAGTACGTC. The chain couples TRBV6-5 to TRBJ2-7; D is perhaps TRBD1 (6 bases). CDR1 is MNHEY, CDR2 SVGAGI, per germline. The CDR3 contains 13 residues. Trimming removed 6 bases from V and 4 bases from J, with 13 bases in between.

This clonotype was seen repeatedly, ten times or more. The chain links TRBV29-1 to TRBJ2-5; D possibly corresponds to TRBD2 (9 bases). CDR3 length equals 13 residues. V lost 7 bases and J 5 bases, leaving 17 bases between the germline ends. Germline V gene data show CDR1 as SQVTM and CDR2 as ANQGSEA. The CDR3 loop is CSGQGTSRETQYF. Written as DNA, the CDR3 is TGCAGCGGACAGGGGACTAGCCGGGAGACCCAGTACTTC.

This clonotype showed up just once. This chain connects TRBV6-2 or TRBV6-3 to TRBJ2-2; tentatively, D is TRBD2 (6 bases). The V end was cut by 5 bases, the J end by 4 bases, with 14 bases between. CDR3 length equals 15 residues. Germline V gene sequence: CDR1 MNHEY, CDR2 SVGEGT. CDR3: CASSHRGIGTGELFF. In DNA form, the CDR3 reads TGTGCCAGCAGTCATCGGGGGATCGGCACCGGGGAGCTGTTTTTT.

This clonotype came up a few times. This chain uses TRBV7-2 with TRBJ1-2, with D tentatively TRBD1 (5 bases). Trimming shortened V by 1 base and J by 4 bases, and 16 bases separated the two germline ends. CDR1 and CDR2 from the germline V gene are SGHTA and FQGNSA. The CDR3 has 16 amino acids. The CDR3 reads CASSLGYRPRGYGYTF. CDR3 nucleotides: TGTGCCAGCAGCTTAGGATACAGGCCCCGGGGCTATGGCTACACCTTC.

This clonotype appeared a few times. The chain recombines TRBV4-3 with TRBJ2-7; weak D call: TRBD1 (6 bases). Germline-derived CDR1 and CDR2 are LGHNA and YSLEER. CDR3 size: 14 residues. V shed 3 bases and J shed 2 bases, with 11 bases lying between them. CDR3 residues: CASSQETGPYEQYF. In DNA form, the CDR3 reads TGCGCCAGCAGCCAGGAGACAGGCCCCTACGAGCAGTACTTC.

CDR3 sequence: CASSFRADYEQYF. CDR3 nucleotides: TGTGCCAGCAGCTTCCGTGCGGACTACGAGCAGTACTTC. V is TRBV7-4 and J is TRBJ2-7; the D is unclear. V was pared by 3 bases and J by 3 bases, with 9 bases between. Per germline, CDR1 SGHVT and CDR2 SQSDAQ. There are 13 residues in the CDR3.

In this sample, this clonotype turned up a few times. The V and J genes are TRBV4-3 and TRBJ2-7; D remains unclear. This CDR3 comprises 15 residues. V was trimmed by 0 bases and J by 0 bases, leaving 9 bases between them. Germline loops: CDR1 LGHNA, CDR2 YSLEER. The CDR3 DNA sequence: TGCGCCAGCAGCCAAGAGGCCGGCAGCTCCTACGAGCAGTACTTC. This gives the protein CASSQEAGSSYEQYF.

This clonotype was counted at least ten times. This chain connects TRBV12-3 or TRBV12-4 to TRBJ1-1, with TRBD1 identical over 8 bases. The CDR3 extends over 15 amino acids. With 7 bases clipped from V and 3 bases from J, the junction kept 10 bases outside the gene matches. The DNA of the CDR3 is TGTGCCAGCAATCTTCAGGGGGCGCGGGACACTGAAGCTTTCTTT. Its protein product is CASNLQGARDTEAFF.

Only a few counts were recorded for this clonotype. The chain has TRBV4-3 and TRBJ1-6; D uncertain. The CDR3 totals 16 residues. The V gene's germline CDR1 is LGHNA and CDR2 YSLEER. Trimming shortened V by 1 base and J by 3 bases, and 10 bases separated the two germline ends. CDR3 sequence reads: CASSQAARHYNSPLHF. CDR3 sequence (DNA): TGCGCCAGCAGCCAAGCGGCGAGACACTATAATTCACCCCTCCACTTT.

The CDR3 loop reads CASSLAGGPGGRETQYF. In DNA form, the CDR3 reads TGTGCCAGCAGCTTAGCGGGAGGGCCAGGCGGGCGAGAGACCCAGTACTTC. This chain links TRBV7-6 with TRBJ2-5, with 7 nucleotides matching TRBD2. The V gene end was trimmed by 0 bases and the J gene end by 4 bases; junction bases not matched to a gene: 11. CDR3 size: 17 residues. Germline CDR1 is SGHVS and CDR2 is FNYEAQ.

The chain couples TRBV6-4 to TRBJ2-5; 7 nucleotides agree with TRBD1. This CDR3 has 14 residues. With V trimmed by 5 bases and J by 5 bases, 8 bases remained unmatched. Germline lookup yields CDR1 MRHNA and CDR2 SNTAGT. CDR3 in amino acids: CASSSQGGAETQYF. In DNA, the CDR3 is TGTGCCAGCAGTTCGCAAGGGGGCGCGGAGACCCAGTACTTC.

J is TRBJ2-5 and V is TRBV6-2 or TRBV6-3; 11 bases match TRBD2. There are 17 residues in the CDR3. With V trimmed by 0 bases and J by 5 bases, 8 bases remained unmatched. From germline, CDR1 is MNHEY and CDR2 SVGEGT. In DNA form, the CDR3 reads TGTGCCAGCAGTTACTCCCGTGTCCTAGCGGGGGGCGAGACCCAGTACTTC. This gives the protein CASSYSRVLAGGETQYF.

Many counts were recorded for this clonotype. The genes are TRBV12-3 or TRBV12-4 and TRBJ1-2; the D is unclear. The CDR3 runs to 14 residues. The V end lost 5 bases, the J end lost 7 bases, and 17 bases lay between the germline ends. Here the CDR3 reads CASSALGVLVGYTF. CDR3 nucleotides: TGTGCCAGCAGTGCCCTCGGGGTCTTGGTTGGCTACACCTTC.

J is TRBJ2-7 and V is TRBV7-9, with TRBD1 identical over 7 bases. CDR3 length: 12 residues. V shed 4 bases and J 6 bases; nucleotides not matched to a gene: 3. Looked up from germline, CDR1 is SEHNR and CDR2 is FQNEAQ (reference sequence). The CDR3 spells CASSWHRGEQYF. For the CDR3, the DNA is TGTGCCAGCAGCTGGCACAGGGGCGAGCAGTACTTC.

This clonotype was seen repeatedly, ten times or more. V usage is TRBV6-1 and J usage is TRBJ2-2; tentative D call: TRBD2 (6 bases). From germline, CDR1 is MNHNS and CDR2 SASEGT. Between the trimmed V and J ends, which lost 6 bases and 4 bases, there was a span of 15 bases. The CDR3 is 15 amino acids. CDR3: CASRTGPGVTGELFF. The CDR3 DNA sequence: TGTGCCAGCAGAACTGGGCCGGGGGTCACCGGGGAGCTGTTTTTT.

V is TRBV19 and J is TRBJ1-5, with TRBD1 matching 11 bases. The V gene end was trimmed by 3 bases and the J gene end by 7 bases; junction bases not matched to a gene: 5. The CDR3 covers 15 residues. Germline V gene lookup returns CDR1 LNHDA and CDR2 SQIVND (reference sequence). CDR3 in amino acids: CASSMGQGGLQPQHF. In nucleotides, the CDR3 is TGTGCCAGTAGTATGGGACAGGGGGGATTACAGCCCCAGCATTTT.

At least ten counts were recorded for this clonotype. The chain employs TRBV7-2 and TRBJ1-6; 9 bases align to TRBD1. J lost 7 bases, V lost 5 bases, and 6 bases had no gene match. The CDR3 sequence is 15 residues long. From germline, CDR1 is SGHTA and CDR2 FQGNSA. CDR3 sequence reads: CASSPGTGFNSPLHF. The CDR3, as DNA: TGTGCCAGCAGCCCTGGGACAGGGTTCAATTCACCCCTCCACTTT.

This clonotype was picked up many times. CDR3 loop: CASSLVAGGWETQYF. CDR3 DNA: TGTGCCAGCAGCTTAGTAGCGGGTGGCTGGGAGACCCAGTACTTC. This chain uses TRBV7-2 with TRBJ2-5, with TRBD2 matching 7 bases. Germline values: CDR1 SGHTA, CDR2 FQGNSA. Unmatched junction bases numbered 7, after V lost 1 base and J lost 5 bases. The CDR3 consists of 15 residues.

This clonotype was detected only a few times. The chain is built from TRBV7-2 and TRBJ1-6; TRBD1 matches 9 bases. This CDR3 contains 14 residues. V was clipped by 5 bases and J by 11 bases; unmatched bases: 7. The germline CDR1 and CDR2 sequences are SGHTA and FQGNSA. This CDR3 is CASSTADRGPPLHF. CDR3 nucleotides: TGTGCCAGCAGCACAGCGGACAGGGGTCCACCCCTCCACTTT. Full variable domain (rest looked up from reference TRBV7-2 and TRBJ1-6): GAGVSQSPSNKVTEKGKDVELRCDPISGHTALYWYRQSLGQGLEFLIYFQGNSAPDKSGLPSDRFSAERTGGSVSTLTIQRTQQEDSAVYLCASSTADRGPPLHFGNGTRLTVT.

This clonotype has just a few counts. The V call is TRBV7-6, the J call TRBJ2-1; no clear D. CDR1 is SGHVS and CDR2 is FNYEAQ in the germline V gene. The CDR3 sequence is 13 residues long. V was pared by 6 bases and J by 5 bases, with 11 bases between. DNA for the CDR3: TGTGCCAGCAGTTTATCCAACAACAATGAGCAGTTCTTC. This sequence encodes CASSLSNNNEQFF.

This clonotype was detected only a few times. J is TRBJ2-3 and V is TRBV6-2 or TRBV6-3; D not certain. This CDR3 region has 18 residues. CDR1 and CDR2 from the germline V gene are MNHEY and SVGEGT. V lost 0 bases and J lost 4, with 20 bases in between. CDR3 bases: TGTGCCAGCAGTTACTCGACGTTAGGAGTGAGTCAAGCAGATACGCAGTATTTT. Translating it yields CASSYSTLGVSQADTQYF.

This clonotype has a count of ten or more. The chain is built from TRBV7-2 and TRBJ1-1; 7 nucleotides match TRBD1. Germline V lookup: CDR1 SGHTA, CDR2 FQGNSA. V lost 5 bases and J lost 2; bases outside the gene matches: 8. The CDR3 has 15 residues. The CDR3: CASSPRTGPNTEAFF. The CDR3 bases are TGTGCCAGCAGCCCGAGGACAGGACCTAACACTGAAGCTTTCTTT.

In its sample, this clonotype was seen many times. The chain joins TRBV7-2 to TRBJ2-7; 9 bases line up with TRBD2. CDR1 SGHTA and CDR2 FQGNSA come from the germline V gene. The CDR3 totals 17 residues. Germline trimming cut 1 base from V and 1 base from J; bases unmatched to any gene: 8. CDR3 in amino acids: CASSLGSTSGPSYEQYF. The CDR3 DNA follows: TGTGCCAGCAGCTTAGGGTCAACTAGCGGGCCGTCCTACGAGCAGTACTTC.